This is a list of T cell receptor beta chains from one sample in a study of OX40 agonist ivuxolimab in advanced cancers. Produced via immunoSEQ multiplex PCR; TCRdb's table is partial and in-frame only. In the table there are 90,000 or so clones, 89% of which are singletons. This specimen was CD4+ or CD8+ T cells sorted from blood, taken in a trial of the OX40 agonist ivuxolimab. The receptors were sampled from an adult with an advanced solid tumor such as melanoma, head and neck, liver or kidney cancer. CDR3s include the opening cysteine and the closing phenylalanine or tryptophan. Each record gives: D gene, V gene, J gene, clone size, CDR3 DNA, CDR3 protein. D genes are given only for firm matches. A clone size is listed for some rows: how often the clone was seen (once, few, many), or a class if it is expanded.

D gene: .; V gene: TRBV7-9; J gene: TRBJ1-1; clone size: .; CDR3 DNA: TGTGCCAGCAGCTTAGCGAATGGAAACACTGAAGCTTTCTTT; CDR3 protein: CASSLANGNTEAFF
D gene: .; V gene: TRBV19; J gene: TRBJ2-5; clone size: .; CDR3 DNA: TGTGCCAGTAGTTGGACCCACCAAGAGACCCAGTACTTC; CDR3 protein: CASSWTHQETQYF
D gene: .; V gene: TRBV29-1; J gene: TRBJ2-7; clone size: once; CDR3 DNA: TGCAGCGTTGAGAAGGGCTCCTACGAGCAGTACTTC; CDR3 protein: CSVEKGSYEQYF
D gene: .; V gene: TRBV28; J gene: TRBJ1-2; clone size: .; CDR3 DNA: TGTGCCAGCAGTTTGAGGACGGAGAACTATGGCTACACCTTC; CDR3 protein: CASSLRTENYGYTF
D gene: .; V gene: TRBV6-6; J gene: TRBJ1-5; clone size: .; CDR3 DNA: TGTGCCAGCAGTGGGGTGGTGGAGCCCCAGCATTTT; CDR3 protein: CASSGVVEPQHF
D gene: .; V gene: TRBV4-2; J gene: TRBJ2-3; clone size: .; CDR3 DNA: TGTGCCAGCAGCCAAGTTCTGGTTGGCGATACGCAGTATTTT; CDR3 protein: CASSQVLVGDTQYF
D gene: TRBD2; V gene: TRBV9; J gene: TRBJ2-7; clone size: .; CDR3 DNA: TGTGCCAGCAGCCCGTCGACTAGCGGGGACTACGAGCAGTACTTC; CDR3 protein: CASSPSTSGDYEQYF
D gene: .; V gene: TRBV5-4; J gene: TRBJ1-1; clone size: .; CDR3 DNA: TGTGCCAGCAGCTTGAACGCGGGGGTGGCTGAAGCTTTCTTT; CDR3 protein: CASSLNAGVAEAFF
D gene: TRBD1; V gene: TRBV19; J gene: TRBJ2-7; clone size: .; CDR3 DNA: TGTGCCAGTAGTGCCGGACAGGTTGGGTACGAGCAGTACTTC; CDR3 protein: CASSAGQVGYEQYF
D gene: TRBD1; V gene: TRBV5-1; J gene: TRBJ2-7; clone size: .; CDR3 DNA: TGCGCCAGCAGCTCAGGGGGCCTTTCCTACGAGCAGTACTTC; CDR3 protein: CASSSGGLSYEQYF
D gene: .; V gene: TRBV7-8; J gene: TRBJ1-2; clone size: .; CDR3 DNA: TGTGCCAGCAGCTTAAAGTCCGGGGACTATGGCTACACCTTC; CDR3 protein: CASSLKSGDYGYTF
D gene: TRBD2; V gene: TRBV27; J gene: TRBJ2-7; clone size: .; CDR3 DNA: TGTGCCAGCAGTTTTTCGCGGGAGAGCTCCTACGAGCAGTACTTC; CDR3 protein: CASSFSRESSYEQYF
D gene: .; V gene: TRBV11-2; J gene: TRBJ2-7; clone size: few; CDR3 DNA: TGTGCCAGCAGCTTCGAGACAGGCTCCTACGAGCAGTACTTC; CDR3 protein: CASSFETGSYEQYF
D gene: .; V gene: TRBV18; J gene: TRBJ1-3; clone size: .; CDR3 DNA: TGTGCCAGCTCAGAGGTCAGGAATGGAAACACCATATATTTT; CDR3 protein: CASSEVRNGNTIYF
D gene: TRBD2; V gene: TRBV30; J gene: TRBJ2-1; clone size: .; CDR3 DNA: TGTGCCTGGAGTCGGTTAGCGGGGGATCTCCACAATGAGCAGTTCTTC; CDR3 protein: CAWSRLAGDLHNEQFF
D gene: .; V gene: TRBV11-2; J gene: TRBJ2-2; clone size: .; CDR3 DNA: TGTGCCAGCAGCTTTGACAGGCCGACGAACACCGGGGAGCTGTTTTTT; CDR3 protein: CASSFDRPTNTGELFF
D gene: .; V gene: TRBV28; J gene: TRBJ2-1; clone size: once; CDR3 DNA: TGTGCCAGCACGCTAGTTAGCTCCTACAATGAGCAGTTCTTC; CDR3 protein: CASTLVSSYNEQFF
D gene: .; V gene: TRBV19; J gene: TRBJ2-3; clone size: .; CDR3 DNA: TGTGCCAGTAGTATAGATGGGGGAGTCGGCACAGATACGCAGTATTTT; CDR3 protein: CASSIDGGVGTDTQYF
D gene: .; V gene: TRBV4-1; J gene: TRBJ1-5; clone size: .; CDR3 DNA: TGCGCCAGCAGCCAAAGGCCATCAGGTCATAGCAATCAGCCCCAGCATTTT; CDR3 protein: CASSQRPSGHSNQPQHF
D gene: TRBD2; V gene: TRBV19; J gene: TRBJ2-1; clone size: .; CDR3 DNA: TGTGCCAGTAGTCGGTTTGTGTCTAGCGGGGGCCAGATCTATGAGCAGTTCTTC; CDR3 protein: CASSRFVSSGGQIYEQFF
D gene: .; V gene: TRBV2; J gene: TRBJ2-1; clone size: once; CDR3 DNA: TGTGCCAGCAGTCAGGACTTTAATGAGCAGTTCTTC; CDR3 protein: CASSQDFNEQFF
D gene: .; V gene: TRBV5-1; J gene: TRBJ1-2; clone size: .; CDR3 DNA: TGCGCCAGCAGCTTGGATGTGGGCTATGGCTACACCTTC; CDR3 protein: CASSLDVGYGYTF
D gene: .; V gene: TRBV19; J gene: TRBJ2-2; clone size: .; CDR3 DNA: TGTGCCAGTAGTAGTTACAGGGCCGGGGAGCTGTTTTTT; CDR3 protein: CASSSYRAGELFF
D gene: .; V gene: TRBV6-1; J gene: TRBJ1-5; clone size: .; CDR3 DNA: TGTGCCAGCAGTGAAGCATCAGGGATGAATCAGCCCCAGCATTTT; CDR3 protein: CASSEASGMNQPQHF
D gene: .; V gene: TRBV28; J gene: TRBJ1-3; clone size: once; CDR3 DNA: TGTGCCAGCAGACTGCAGACGACTGGAAACACCATATATTTT; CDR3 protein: CASRLQTTGNTIYF
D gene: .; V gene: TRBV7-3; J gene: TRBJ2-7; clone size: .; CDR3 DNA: TGTGCCAGCAGCCCGATTCCGACTAGCTACGAGCAGTACTTC; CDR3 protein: CASSPIPTSYEQYF
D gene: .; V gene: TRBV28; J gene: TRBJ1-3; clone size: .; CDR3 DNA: TGTGCCAGCAGTATTCCCCAGGGAGGCACCATATATTTT; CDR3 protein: CASSIPQGGTIYF
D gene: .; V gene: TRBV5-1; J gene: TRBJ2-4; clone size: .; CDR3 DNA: TGCGCCAGCAGCTTGGCGGGGAGGAGCATTCAGTACTTC; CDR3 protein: CASSLAGRSIQYF
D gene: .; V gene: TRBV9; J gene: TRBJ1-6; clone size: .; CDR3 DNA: TGTGCCAGCAGCGTAAGGGGGAATTCACCCCTCCACTTT; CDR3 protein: CASSVRGNSPLHF
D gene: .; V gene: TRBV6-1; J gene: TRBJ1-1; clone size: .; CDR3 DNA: TGTGCCAGCAGTGATGCGGGCAGGGACACTGAAGCTTTCTTT; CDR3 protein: CASSDAGRDTEAFF
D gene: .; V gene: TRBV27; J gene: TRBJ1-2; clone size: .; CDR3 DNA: TGTGCCAGCAGTTTCTCAGGGCCCCTGGGTGGCTACACCTTC; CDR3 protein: CASSFSGPLGGYTF
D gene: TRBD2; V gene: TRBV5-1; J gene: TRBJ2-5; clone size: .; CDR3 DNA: TGCGCCAGCAGCTTGCTAGCGGGAGTTAAGGAGACCCAGTACTTC; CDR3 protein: CASSLLAGVKETQYF
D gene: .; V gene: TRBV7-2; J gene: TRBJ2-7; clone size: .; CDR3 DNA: TGTGCCAGCAGCCCAACCACCTACGAGCAGTACTTC; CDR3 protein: CASSPTTYEQYF
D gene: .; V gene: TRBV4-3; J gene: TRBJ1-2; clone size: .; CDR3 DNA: TGCGCCAGCAGCCAAGAGCTGAACAGGTACAGACATGGCTACACCTTC; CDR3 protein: CASSQELNRYRHGYTF
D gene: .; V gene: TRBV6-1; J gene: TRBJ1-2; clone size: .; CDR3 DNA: TGTGCCAGCAGCCTAAGACAGGTTGGGAACTATGGCTACACCTTC; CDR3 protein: CASSLRQVGNYGYTF
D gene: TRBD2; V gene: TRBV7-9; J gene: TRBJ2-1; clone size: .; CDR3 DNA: TGTGCCAGCAGCTTAGGAGCTAGCGGGGGTGAGCAGTTCTTC; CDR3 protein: CASSLGASGGEQFF
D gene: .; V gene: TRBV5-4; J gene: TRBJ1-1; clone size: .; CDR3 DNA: TGTGCCAGCAGCCTCGGGGCAGGGAACACTGAAGCTTTCTTT; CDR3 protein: CASSLGAGNTEAFF
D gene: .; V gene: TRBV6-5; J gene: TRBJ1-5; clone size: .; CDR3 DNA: TGTGCCAGCAGAAGGTGGGGTAGCAATCAGCCCCAGCATTTT; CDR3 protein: CASRRWGSNQPQHF
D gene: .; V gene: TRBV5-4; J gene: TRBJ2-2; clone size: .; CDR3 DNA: TGTGCCAGCAGCCGGGGGGCCGCCGCGAACACCGGGGAGCTGTTTTTT; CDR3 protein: CASSRGAAANTGELFF
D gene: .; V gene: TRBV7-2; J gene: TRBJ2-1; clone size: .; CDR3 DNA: TGTGCCAGCAGCCAGACCTCTCCTCAGTTCTTC; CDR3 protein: CASSQTSPQFF
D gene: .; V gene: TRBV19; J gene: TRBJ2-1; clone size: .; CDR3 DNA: TGTGCCAGTAGTATAGATCCAGGGGTTTACAATGAGCAGTTCTTC; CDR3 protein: CASSIDPGVYNEQFF
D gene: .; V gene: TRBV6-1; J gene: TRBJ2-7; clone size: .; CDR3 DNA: TGTGCCAGCAGCCCGCTTCCGGGCCTAAGGGACGAGCAGTACTTC; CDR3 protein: CASSPLPGLRDEQYF
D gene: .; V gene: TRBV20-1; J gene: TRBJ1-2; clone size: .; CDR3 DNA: TGCAGTGCGCGCCTGATGGGGGGCTACACCTTC; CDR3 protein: CSARLMGGYTF
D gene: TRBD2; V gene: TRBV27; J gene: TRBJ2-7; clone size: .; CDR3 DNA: TGTGCCAGCAGCCACGAGCGGGGGATCTACGAGCAGTACTTC; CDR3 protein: CASSHERGIYEQYF
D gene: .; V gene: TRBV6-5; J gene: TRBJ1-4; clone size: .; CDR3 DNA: TGTGCCAGCAGTTGGGGACACCCTAATGAAAAACTGTTTTTT; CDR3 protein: CASSWGHPNEKLFF
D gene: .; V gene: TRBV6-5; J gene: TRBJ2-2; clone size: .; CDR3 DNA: TGTGCCAGCAGTTACTCGACTGGCAGAAACACCGGGGAGCTGTTTTTT; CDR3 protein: CASSYSTGRNTGELFF
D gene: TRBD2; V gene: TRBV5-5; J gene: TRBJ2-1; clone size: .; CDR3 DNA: TGTGCCAGCAGCACTACTAGCGGGGGCTACAATGAGCAGTTCTTC; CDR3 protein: CASSTTSGGYNEQFF
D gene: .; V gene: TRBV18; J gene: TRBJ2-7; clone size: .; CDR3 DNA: TGTGCCAGCTCACCAGTAACTCCGGGGCCGGCGGGCGAGCAGTACTTC; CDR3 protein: CASSPVTPGPAGEQYF
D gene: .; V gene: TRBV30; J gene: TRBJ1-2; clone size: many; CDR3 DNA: TGTGCCTGGAGGTCGGAGGGGGTTTATGATGGCTACACCTTC; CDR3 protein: CAWRSEGVYDGYTF
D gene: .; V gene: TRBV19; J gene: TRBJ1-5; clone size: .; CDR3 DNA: TGTGCCAGTAGTATAATACCCATCAATCAGCCCCAGCATTTT; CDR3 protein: CASSIIPINQPQHF
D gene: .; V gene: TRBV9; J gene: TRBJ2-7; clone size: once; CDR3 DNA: TGTGCCAGCAGCGTGGGTGATGGGGGTAATCCCTACGAGCAGTACTTC; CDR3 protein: CASSVGDGGNPYEQYF
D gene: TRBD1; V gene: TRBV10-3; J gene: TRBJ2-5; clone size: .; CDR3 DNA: TGTGCCATTCAACGAGGGGGCCCCCAAGAGACCCAGTACTTC; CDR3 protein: CAIQRGGPQETQYF
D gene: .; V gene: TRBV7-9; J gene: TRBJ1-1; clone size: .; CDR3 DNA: TGTGCCAGCAGCTTAAGCACCGGGAACACTGAAGCTTTCTTT; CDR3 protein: CASSLSTGNTEAFF